A selection of T cell receptor beta chains follows, all from one sample in a study of blood T cell repertoires in COVID-19. Here immunoSEQ multiplex PCR was the method, and the copy in TCRdb shows in-frame clones only, minus some. The repertoire holds about 60,000 clones, with roughly three quarters as singletons. Sequencing used peripheral blood. These receptors all stem from a woman older than 75 with acute or convalescent COVID-19. Each CDR3 is given with its conserved first and last residue. A D gene is named only where the DNA matches it firmly. Not every row has a clone size; where given, it reads once, few, many or a size class.

14	.	TRBV19	TRBJ2-1	TRBD1	CASSPIGQGNEQFF	TGTGCCAGTAGTCCCATAGGACAGGGTAATGAGCAGTTCTTC
11	many	TRBV20-1	TRBJ1-5	.	CSARQNQPQHF	TGCAGTGCTAGACAGAATCAGCCCCAGCATTTT
14	.	TRBV6-5	TRBJ1-6	.	CASSYGQDNSPLHF	TGTGCCAGCAGTTATGGTCAGGATAATTCACCCCTCCACTTT
17	once	TRBV7-6	TRBJ1-3	TRBD1	CASSLSGTGGDGNTIYF	TGTGCCAGCAGCTTAAGTGGGACAGGGGGCGATGGAAACACCATATATTTT
15	.	TRBV28	TRBJ2-7	.	CASSLQGVSSYEQYF	TGTGCCAGCAGTTTACAGGGCGTTTCTTCCTACGAGCAGTACTTC
15	once	TRBV23-1	TRBJ2-7	.	CASSPIYADSYEQYF	TGCGCCAGCAGTCCTATTTACGCCGACTCCTACGAGCAGTACTTC
15	.	TRBV27	TRBJ1-5	.	CASSLVGDGNQPQHF	TGTGCCAGCAGTTTAGTGGGAGATGGCAATCAGCCCCAGCATTTT
14	once	TRBV20-1	TRBJ1-1	.	CSASEGFEGTEAFF	TGCAGTGCTAGTGAGGGTTTCGAGGGAACTGAAGCTTTCTTT
17	once	TRBV9	TRBJ2-5	TRBD2	CASSVEREERWCETQYF	TGTGCCAGCAGCGTAGAACGGGAGGAGAGATGGTGCGAGACCCAGTACTTC
13	.	TRBV24-1	TRBJ2-5	.	CATSEGAVETQYF	TGTGCCACCAGTGAAGGGGCTGTGGAGACCCAGTACTTC
13	hyperexpanded	TRBV28	TRBJ2-2	TRBD1	CASSHRGTGELFF	TGTGCCAGCAGCCACAGGGGGACCGGGGAGCTGTTTTTT
15	.	TRBV27	TRBJ1-2	.	CASSPKRSTNYGYTF	TGTGCCAGCTCACCGAAGAGGAGTACTAACTATGGCTACACCTTC
11	.	TRBV13	TRBJ1-1	.	CASSPTAEAFF	TGTGCCAGCAGCCCCACAGCTGAAGCTTTCTTT
13	.	TRBV28	TRBJ1-2	.	CASSLRQNYGYTF	TGTGCCAGCAGTTTAAGACAGAACTATGGCTACACCTTC
16	once	TRBV28	TRBJ1-5	.	CASRTGRVRSNQPQHF	TGTGCCAGCAGAACGGGGAGGGTAAGGAGCAATCAGCCCCAGCATTTT
17	few	TRBV6-2/TRBV6-3	TRBJ2-2	TRBD1	CASSVLTGFANTGELFF	TGTGCCAGCAGTGTCCTGACAGGGTTCGCGAACACCGGGGAGCTGTTTTTT
11	.	TRBV28	TRBJ1-2	.	CASSLRASYTF	TGTGCCAGCAGTTTGAGGGCTAGCTACACCTTC
15	.	TRBV3-1/TRBV3-2	TRBJ2-7	TRBD2	CASSQGRRGGNEQYF	TGTGCCAGCAGCCAAGGACGCCGGGGGGGGAACGAGCAGTACTTC
14	.	TRBV30	TRBJ1-3	.	CAWSDSISGNTIYF	TGTGCCTGGAGTGACAGTATCTCTGGAAACACCATATATTTT
12	.	TRBV12-3/TRBV12-4	TRBJ2-7	.	CASGRLSYEQYF	TGTGCCAGCGGTCGGTTATCCTACGAGCAGTACTTC
14	.	TRBV27	TRBJ1-1	.	CASSPWDKRSEAFF	TGTGCCAGCAGTCCTTGGGACAAGAGATCTGAAGCTTTCTTT
15	.	TRBV27	TRBJ2-1	TRBD2	CASTKLAGGSNEQFF	TGTGCCAGCACCAAGCTAGCGGGAGGGTCCAATGAGCAGTTCTTC
14	.	TRBV18	TRBJ1-5	.	CASSPSGGNQPQHF	TGTGCCAGCTCACCATCTGGCGGAAATCAGCCCCAGCATTTT
15	few	TRBV27	TRBJ1-1	TRBD1	CASSRPGQGNTEAFF	TGTGCCAGCAGCCGACCGGGACAGGGAAACACTGAAGCTTTCTTT
15	.	TRBV5-8	TRBJ2-1	TRBD2	CASSLSGRGKDEQFF	TGTGCCAGCAGCTTGAGCGGGAGGGGTAAGGATGAGCAGTTCTTC
16	.	TRBV3-1/TRBV3-2	TRBJ2-3	TRBD2	CASSQGLAGEQDTQYF	TGTGCCAGCAGCCAGGGACTAGCGGGAGAACAAGATACGCAGTATTTT
14	.	TRBV9	TRBJ2-7	TRBD2	CASSVAGGTYEQYF	TGTGCCAGCAGCGTAGCGGGAGGGACCTACGAGCAGTACTTC
13	few	TRBV5-1	TRBJ1-1	.	CATRGEGGTEAFF	TGCGCCACCCGAGGGGAGGGAGGCACTGAAGCTTTCTTT
16	.	TRBV10-1	TRBJ1-3	.	CASSESQGGSGNTIYF	TGCGCCAGCAGTGAGTCCCAGGGAGGCTCTGGAAACACCATATATTTT
14	.	TRBV6-5	TRBJ1-4	TRBD1	CASSDRLPNEKLFF	TGTGCCAGCTCGGACAGGCTCCCGAATGAAAAACTGTTTTTT
14	once	TRBV5-8	TRBJ2-5	.	CASSQLANQETQYF	TGTGCCAGCAGCCAACTAGCAAACCAAGAGACCCAGTACTTC
16	few	TRBV7-3	TRBJ2-1	TRBD1	CASSARDRGSYNEQFF	TGTGCCAGCAGCGCACGGGACAGGGGTTCCTACAATGAGCAGTTCTTC
13	.	TRBV10-3	TRBJ2-7	.	CAISPKTFYEQYF	TGTGCCATCAGCCCGAAGACATTCTACGAGCAGTACTTC
15	.	TRBV11-1	TRBJ2-1	.	CASSRGMSSYNEQFF	TGTGCCAGCAGCCGCGGGATGAGCTCCTACAATGAGCAGTTCTTC
14	.	TRBV18	TRBJ1-4	TRBD1	CASSQGGWDEKLFF	TGTGCCAGCTCACAAGGGGGCTGGGATGAAAAACTGTTTTTT
13	.	TRBV6-5	TRBJ1-2	.	CASRPSGDAGYTF	TGTGCCAGCAGACCGTCAGGGGATGCTGGCTACACCTTC
15	.	TRBV4-1	TRBJ1-6	.	CASSQGLADDSPLHF	TGCGCCAGCAGCCAAGGGCTGGCCGATGATTCACCCCTCCACTTT
15	.	TRBV7-9	TRBJ1-1	.	CASSLAQGLGTEAFF	TGTGCCAGCAGCCTGGCCCAGGGACTGGGCACTGAAGCTTTCTTT
15	many	TRBV5-1	TRBJ1-1	.	CASSFGDKTATEAFF	TGCGCCAGCAGCTTTGGGGACAAAACGGCCACTGAAGCTTTCTTT
15	.	TRBV19	TRBJ2-5	TRBD2	CASNPGTSGRETQYF	TGTGCCAGCAATCCGGGAACTAGCGGGAGAGAGACCCAGTACTTC
13	.	TRBV7-9	TRBJ1-1	.	CASSFGGAPEAFF	TGTGCCAGCAGCTTTGGGGGGGCCCCTGAAGCTTTCTTT
16	.	TRBV24-1	TRBJ2-1	TRBD2	CATSDWTSGTVNEQFF	TGTGCCACCAGTGATTGGACTAGCGGGACTGTAAATGAGCAGTTCTTC
17	.	TRBV7-3	TRBJ2-5	TRBD2	CASSLTGGLAGGETQYF	TGTGCCAGCAGCTTAACGGGTGGACTAGCGGGAGGTGAGACCCAGTACTTC
16	.	TRBV4-1	TRBJ1-2	.	CASSQKTHNRAGGYTF	TGCGCCAGCAGCCAAAAAACCCACAACAGGGCCGGTGGCTACACCTTC
12	.	TRBV30	TRBJ1-1	.	CAWDEVGTEAFF	TGTGCCTGGGATGAAGTCGGGACAGAAGCTTTCTTT